The source of this T cell receptor beta chain is a study of cytomegalovirus exposure and HLA in healthy donors. Findings and caveats of the study: Relative to equally common others, HLA-associated TCR beta chains showed greater clonal expansion in a later analysis. Previous analysis showed most TCR beta V segments were productive about 87% or about 30% of the time. High specificity and sensitivity for cytomegalovirus status were reported for the classifier.

The germline gives CDR1 SEHNR, CDR2 FQNEAQ (reference sequence). Trimming cost V 5 bases and J 2 bases; bases outside gene matches: 4. This CDR3 is built from 14 residues. With regard to this clone: Its antigen remains unknown.

The PCR had 60 Vbeta and 13 Jbeta primers. Some clones are missing from TCRdb's copy, which holds only in-frame ones; the method was immunoSEQ multiplex PCR. The sample holds approximately 100,000 clones; 79% are singletons and the top ten take roughly 4%. Though probably carrying unrecorded immune exposures, donors were nominally healthy at sampling. The clonotype originates from a man in his fifties or sixties in good health and CMV-seropositive. The sample comprised PBMCs. The genes are TRBV7-9 and TRBJ1-2; TRBD1 matches at 8 bases. CDR3: CASSPPGGNYGYTF. DNA for the CDR3: TGTGCCAGCAGCCCCCCAGGGGGCAACTATGGCTACACCTTC.